This paragraph reports one T cell receptor (beta chain). What it recognizes is unknown. CDR1 and CDR2 from the germline V gene are MGHDK and SYGVNS. CDR3 length equals 15 residues. V lost 2 bases to trimming and J lost 0 bases, with 10 bases between them. This entry comes from a study of early T cells in non-severe SARS-CoV-2 infection. Turning to the study itself: Chains stayed unpaired after sequencing of bulk RNA from unsorted whole blood. Regarding the study as a whole: Matching with VDJdb favored anti-spike CD8 responses (missing private and CD4 specificities).

The library protocol tagged individual cDNA molecules with unique molecular identifiers. A single record per CDR3 protein comes from TCRdb applying MiXCR to the 5' RACE reads. The sample carries about 120,000 distinct CDR3 sequences, roughly 13% recorded once. The source of this sequence is an adult who was a healthcare worker with PCR-confirmed SARS-CoV-2 infection or an uninfected control (not recorded which). Sequences were derived from whole blood, sampled at baseline. The gene calls are TRBV25-1 and TRBJ1-1; possibly TRBD1 for D (6 bases). CDR3 region: CASSEGQNMNTEAFF. The CDR3 DNA reads as TGTGCCAGCAGTGAAGGACAGAACATGAACACTGAAGCTTTCTTT.